These 3 T cell receptor beta chains came from one sample sequenced in a study of read filtering for tumor transcriptome and immune sequencing. Molecular barcoded adaptors covering alpha/delta and beta/gamma chains were used on approximately 400 ng RNA. TCRdb re-derived calls from the reads in MiXCR, one entry per CDR3 protein. The sample lists about 25,000 distinct CDR3 sequences, 22% seen once, with 45% to 50% in the top ten. Sequences were obtained from a population of CD138-negative cells sorted from bone marrow. The receptor source for this set is a donor aged 40 or over with multiple myeloma.

Points on this clonotype: This may come from a read error, since a much larger clone is one base off. The V call is TRBV19, the J call TRBJ2-1, with D possibly being TRBD1 (6 bases). V lost 1 base and J 6 bases, leaving 7 bases between the germline ends. Germline V gene sequence: CDR1 LNHDA, CDR2 SQIVND (reference sequence). The CDR3 loop spans 13 amino acids. The CDR3 is CASSIARGNEQFF. The CDR3 DNA sequence: TGTGCCAGTAGTATAGCCAGGGGCAATGAGCAGTTCTTC.

A note on this clonotype: This may come from a read error, since a much larger clone is one base off. The chain links TRBV29-1 to TRBJ2-5; TRBD2 aligns across 12 bases. Germline V CDR1 and CDR2: SQVTM, ANQGSEA. The J segment lost 5 bases and the V segment lost 7 bases, leaving 14 bases of the junction unmatched. This CDR3 contains 16 residues. Written as DNA, the CDR3 is TGCAGCGGGTGCCGGACTAGCGGGGCCCCTGTGGAGACCCAGTACTTC. This gives the protein CSGCRTSGAPVETQYF.

This clonotype has just a few counts. The chain recombines TRBV20-1 with TRBJ2-3; tentative D call: TRBD2 (6 bases). The germline V and J ends were trimmed by 4 bases and 5 bases, with 10 bases remaining between them. The CDR3 spans 12 residues. CDR1 is DFQATT and CDR2 is SNEGSKA in the germline V gene (reference sequence). The CDR3 loop reads CSAIVAVDTQYF. In DNA, the CDR3 is TGCAGTGCTATAGTAGCGGTAGATACGCAGTATTTT.